A single T cell receptor (beta chain) is shown here with its context. The antigen is undetermined. This entry comes from a study of PD-1 blockade in mismatch repair-deficient tumors. Study details: Patients had over ten mismatch repair-deficient cancer types and were previously treated and progressing. Points from the study as a whole: After pembrolizumab, tumor-resident clones rose rapidly, then generally contracted before radiologic responses.

Mismatch repair deficiency was confirmed in all patients, by PCR or immunohistochemistry. The TCR-sequenced patients were a few responders to pembrolizumab. The repertoire was sequenced with immunoSEQ multiplex PCR; TCRdb's copy has only in-frame clones and lacks some. The sample has some 97,000 clones; 82% are singletons. Trimming shortened V by 6 bases and J by 8 bases, and 20 bases separated the two germline ends. Germline V gives CDR1 MGHDK, CDR2 SYGVNS. This CDR3 is 15 amino acids long. The V and J genes are TRBV25-1 and TRBJ2-1, with TRBD1 as a possible D gene (7 bases). The source material was peripheral blood, sampled 30 to 36 weeks after starting pembrolizumab. This sequence originates from an adult with mismatch repair-deficient cancer. Written as DNA, the CDR3 is TGTGCCAGCAGCGAGCCGGGACTCAGGGGGGATGAGCAGTTCTTC. Its protein is CASSEPGLRGDEQFF.